The present entry profiles one T cell receptor (beta chain) with its context. There are 17 residues in the CDR3. Germline V lookup: CDR1 LNHDA, CDR2 SQIVND (reference sequence). The germline V and J ends were trimmed by 0 bases and 3 bases, with 17 bases remaining between them. This sample stems from a study of blood T cell repertoires in COVID-19. Study-level background: PBMCs, B-cell-depleted T cells, or T cells provided the cDNA or gDNA that made up the material.

Produced via immunoSEQ multiplex PCR; TCRdb's table is partial and in-frame only. The sample yields roughly 150,000 clones, approximately 84% seen once. Sequencing used peripheral blood. This clonotype was obtained from a woman in her fifties or sixties with COVID-19, enrolled during active disease. The chain is built from TRBV19 and TRBJ1-2; TRBD1 is a possible D gene (5 bases). CDR3 region: CASSIEIRTGLHYGYTF. As DNA, the CDR3 is TGTGCCAGTAGTATAGAAATACGAACAGGTCTGCACTATGGCTACACCTTC.